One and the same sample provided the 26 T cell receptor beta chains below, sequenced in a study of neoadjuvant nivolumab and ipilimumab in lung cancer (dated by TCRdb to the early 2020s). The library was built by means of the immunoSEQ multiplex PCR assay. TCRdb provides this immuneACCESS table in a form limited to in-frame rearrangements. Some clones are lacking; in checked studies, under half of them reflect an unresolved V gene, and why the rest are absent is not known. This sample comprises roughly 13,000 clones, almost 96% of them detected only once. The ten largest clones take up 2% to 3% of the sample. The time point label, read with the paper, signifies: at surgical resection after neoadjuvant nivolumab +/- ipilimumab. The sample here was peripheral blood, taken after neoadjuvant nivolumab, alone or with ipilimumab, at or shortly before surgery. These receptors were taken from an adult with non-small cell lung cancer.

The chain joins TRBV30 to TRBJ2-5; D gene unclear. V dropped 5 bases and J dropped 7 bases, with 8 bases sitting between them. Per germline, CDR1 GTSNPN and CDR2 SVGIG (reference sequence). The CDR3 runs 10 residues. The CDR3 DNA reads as TGTGCCTGGGATGCCGGGACCCAGTACTTC. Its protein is CAWDAGTQYF.

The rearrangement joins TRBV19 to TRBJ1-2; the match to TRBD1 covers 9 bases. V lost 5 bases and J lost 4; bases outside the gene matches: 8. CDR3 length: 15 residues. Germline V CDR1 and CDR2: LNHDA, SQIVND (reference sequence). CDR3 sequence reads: CASSPLGQGSYGYTF. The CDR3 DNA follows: TGTGCCAGTAGTCCCCTCGGACAGGGGAGCTATGGCTACACCTTC.

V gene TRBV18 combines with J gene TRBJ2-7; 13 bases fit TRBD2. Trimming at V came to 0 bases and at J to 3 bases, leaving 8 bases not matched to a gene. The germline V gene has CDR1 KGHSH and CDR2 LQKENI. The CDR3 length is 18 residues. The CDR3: CASSPPYDRTSGSYEQYF. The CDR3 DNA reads TGTGCCAGCTCACCACCGTATGACCGGACTAGCGGGAGCTACGAGCAGTACTTC.

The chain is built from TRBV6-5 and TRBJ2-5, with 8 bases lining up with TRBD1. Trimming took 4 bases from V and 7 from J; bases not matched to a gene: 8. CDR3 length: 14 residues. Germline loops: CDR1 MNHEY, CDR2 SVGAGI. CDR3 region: CASSWDRSRGTQYF. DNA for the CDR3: TGTGCCAGCAGTTGGGACAGGAGCCGTGGGACCCAGTACTTC.

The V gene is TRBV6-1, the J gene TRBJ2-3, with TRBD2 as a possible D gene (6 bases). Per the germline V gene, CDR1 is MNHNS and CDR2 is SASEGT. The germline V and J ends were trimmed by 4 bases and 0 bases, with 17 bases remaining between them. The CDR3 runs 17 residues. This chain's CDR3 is CASSVRTIDPSTDTQYF. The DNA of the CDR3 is TGTGCCAGCAGTGTTCGGACTATCGATCCTAGCACAGATACGCAGTATTTT.

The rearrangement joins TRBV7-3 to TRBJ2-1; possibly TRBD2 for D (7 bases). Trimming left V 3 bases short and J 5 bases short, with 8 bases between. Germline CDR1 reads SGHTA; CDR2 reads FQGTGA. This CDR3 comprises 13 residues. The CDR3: CASSFGGHNEQFF. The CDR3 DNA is TGTGCCAGCAGCTTCGGGGGGCACAATGAGCAGTTCTTC.

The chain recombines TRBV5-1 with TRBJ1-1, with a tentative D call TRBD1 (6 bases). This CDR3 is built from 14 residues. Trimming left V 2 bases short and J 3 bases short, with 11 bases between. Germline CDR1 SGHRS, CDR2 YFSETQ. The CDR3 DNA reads TGCGCCAGCAGCTTCCAGGGGTTGGACACTGAAGCTTTCTTT. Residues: CASSFQGLDTEAFF.

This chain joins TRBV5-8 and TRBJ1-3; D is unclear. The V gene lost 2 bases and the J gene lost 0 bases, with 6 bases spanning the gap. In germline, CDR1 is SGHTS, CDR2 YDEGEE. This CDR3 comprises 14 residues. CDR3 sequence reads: CASSFGLSGNTIYF. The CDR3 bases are TGTGCCAGCAGCTTCGGTCTCTCTGGAAACACCATATATTTT. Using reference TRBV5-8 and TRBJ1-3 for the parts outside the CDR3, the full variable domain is EAGVTQSPTHLIKTRGQQATLRCSPISGHTSVYWYQQALGLGLQFLLWYDEGEERNRGNFPPRFSGRQFPNYSSELNVNALELEDSALYLCASSFGLSGNTIYFGEGSWLTVV.

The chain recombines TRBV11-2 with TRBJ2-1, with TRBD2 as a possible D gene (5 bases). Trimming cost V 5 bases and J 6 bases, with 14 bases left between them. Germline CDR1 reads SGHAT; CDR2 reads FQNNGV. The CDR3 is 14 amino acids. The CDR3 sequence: CASSAGPSLNEQFF. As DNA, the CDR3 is TGTGCCAGCAGCGCTGGGCCTAGCCTCAATGAGCAGTTCTTC.

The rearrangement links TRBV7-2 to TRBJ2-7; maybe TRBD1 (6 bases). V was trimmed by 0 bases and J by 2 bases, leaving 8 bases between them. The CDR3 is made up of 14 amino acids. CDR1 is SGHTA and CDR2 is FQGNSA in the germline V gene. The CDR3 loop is CASSLATGTYEQYF. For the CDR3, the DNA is TGTGCCAGCAGCTTAGCGACAGGCACCTACGAGCAGTACTTC.

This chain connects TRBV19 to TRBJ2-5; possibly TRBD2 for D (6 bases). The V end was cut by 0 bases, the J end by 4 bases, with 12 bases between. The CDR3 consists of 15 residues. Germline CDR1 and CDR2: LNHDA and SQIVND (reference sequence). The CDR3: CASSIDLPGVETQYF. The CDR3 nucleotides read TGTGCCAGTAGTATAGATCTACCGGGGGTAGAGACCCAGTACTTC. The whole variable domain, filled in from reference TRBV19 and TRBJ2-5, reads DGGITQSPKYLFRKEGQNVTLSCEQNLNHDAMYWYRQDPGQGLRLIYYSQIVNDFQKGDIAEGYSVSREKKESFPLTVTSAQKNPTAFYLCASSIDLPGVETQYFGPGTRLLVL.

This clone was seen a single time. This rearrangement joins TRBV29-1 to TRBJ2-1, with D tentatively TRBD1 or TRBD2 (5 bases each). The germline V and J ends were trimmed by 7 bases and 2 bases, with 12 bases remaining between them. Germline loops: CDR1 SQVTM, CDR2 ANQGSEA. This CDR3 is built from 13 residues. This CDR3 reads CSAEGPAYNEQFF. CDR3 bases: TGCAGCGCCGAGGGGCCTGCCTACAATGAGCAGTTCTTC.

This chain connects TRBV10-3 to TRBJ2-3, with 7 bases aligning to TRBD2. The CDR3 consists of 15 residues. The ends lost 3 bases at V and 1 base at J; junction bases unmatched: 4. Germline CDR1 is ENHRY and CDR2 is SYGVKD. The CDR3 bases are TGTGCCATCAGTGATGCGGGAGCGGGCACAGATACGCAGTATTTT. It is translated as CAISDAGAGTDTQYF.

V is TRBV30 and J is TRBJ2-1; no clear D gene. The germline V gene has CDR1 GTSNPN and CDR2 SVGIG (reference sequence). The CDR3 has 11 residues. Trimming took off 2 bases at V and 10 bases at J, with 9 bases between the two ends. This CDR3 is CAWSSGREQFF. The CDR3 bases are TGTGCCTGGAGTTCGGGCCGGGAGCAGTTCTTC.

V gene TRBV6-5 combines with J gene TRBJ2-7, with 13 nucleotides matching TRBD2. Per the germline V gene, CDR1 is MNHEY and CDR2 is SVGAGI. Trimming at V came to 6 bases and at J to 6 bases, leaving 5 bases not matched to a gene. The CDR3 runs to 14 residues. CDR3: CASSGLAGETEQYF. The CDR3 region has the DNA TGTGCCAGCAGCGGACTAGCGGGAGAAACCGAGCAGTACTTC.

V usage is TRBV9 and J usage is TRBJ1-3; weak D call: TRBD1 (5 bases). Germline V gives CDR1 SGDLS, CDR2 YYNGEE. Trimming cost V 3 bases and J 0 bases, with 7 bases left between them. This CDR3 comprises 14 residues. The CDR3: CASSEGISGNTIYF. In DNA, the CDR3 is TGTGCCAGCAGCGAGGGGATCTCTGGAAACACCATATATTTT.

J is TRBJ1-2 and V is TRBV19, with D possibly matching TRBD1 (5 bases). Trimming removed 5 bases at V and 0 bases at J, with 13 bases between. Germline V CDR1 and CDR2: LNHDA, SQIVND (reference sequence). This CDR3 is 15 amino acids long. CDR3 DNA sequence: TGTGCCAGTAGTCCGGACACCAAGACTAACTATGGCTACACCTTC. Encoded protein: CASSPDTKTNYGYTF.

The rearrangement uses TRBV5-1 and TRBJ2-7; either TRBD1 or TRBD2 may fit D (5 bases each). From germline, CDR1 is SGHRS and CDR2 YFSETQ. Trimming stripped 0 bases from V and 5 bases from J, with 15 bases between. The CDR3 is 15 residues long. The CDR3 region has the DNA TGCGCCAGCAGCTTGGGAGGGGCTAAATCTCACGAGCAGTACTTC. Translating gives CASSLGGAKSHEQYF.

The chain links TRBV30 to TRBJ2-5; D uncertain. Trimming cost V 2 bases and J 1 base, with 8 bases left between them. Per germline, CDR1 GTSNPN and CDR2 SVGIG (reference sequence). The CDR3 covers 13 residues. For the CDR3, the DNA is TGTGCCTGGAGTACTCCTGCCCAAGAGACCCAGTACTTC. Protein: CAWSTPAQETQYF.

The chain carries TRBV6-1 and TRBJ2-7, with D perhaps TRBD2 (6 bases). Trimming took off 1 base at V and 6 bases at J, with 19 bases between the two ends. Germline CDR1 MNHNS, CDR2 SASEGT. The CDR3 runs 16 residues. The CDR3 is CASSEGKRGGRSEQYF. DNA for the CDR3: TGTGCCAGCAGTGAAGGAAAAAGGGGAGGACGGAGCGAGCAGTACTTC.

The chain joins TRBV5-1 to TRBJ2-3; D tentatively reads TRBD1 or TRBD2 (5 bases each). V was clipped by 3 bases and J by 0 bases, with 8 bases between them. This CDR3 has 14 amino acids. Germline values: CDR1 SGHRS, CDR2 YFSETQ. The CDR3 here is CASSSGTSTDTQYF. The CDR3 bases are TGCGCCAGCAGCTCTGGGACCAGCACAGATACGCAGTATTTT.

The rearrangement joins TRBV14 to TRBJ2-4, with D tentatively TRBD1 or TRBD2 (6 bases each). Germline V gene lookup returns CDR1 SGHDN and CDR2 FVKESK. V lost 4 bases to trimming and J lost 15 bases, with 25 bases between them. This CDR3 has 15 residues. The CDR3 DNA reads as TGTGCCAGCAGCCCACTAGAGCCGGGGGCGCAAGGGTTGTACTTC. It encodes CASSPLEPGAQGLYF.

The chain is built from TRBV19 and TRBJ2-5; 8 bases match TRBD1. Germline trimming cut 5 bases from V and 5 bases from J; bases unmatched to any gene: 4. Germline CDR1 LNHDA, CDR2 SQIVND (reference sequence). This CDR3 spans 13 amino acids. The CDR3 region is CASSGQGQETQYF. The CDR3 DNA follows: TGTGCCAGTAGTGGACAGGGTCAGGAGACCCAGTACTTC.

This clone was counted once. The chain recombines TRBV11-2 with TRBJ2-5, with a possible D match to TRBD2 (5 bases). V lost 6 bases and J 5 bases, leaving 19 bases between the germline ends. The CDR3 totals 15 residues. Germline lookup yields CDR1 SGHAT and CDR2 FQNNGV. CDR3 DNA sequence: TGTGCCAGCAGTCCCCTCTCGGGGTTTATTGAGACCCAGTACTTC. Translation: CASSPLSGFIETQYF.

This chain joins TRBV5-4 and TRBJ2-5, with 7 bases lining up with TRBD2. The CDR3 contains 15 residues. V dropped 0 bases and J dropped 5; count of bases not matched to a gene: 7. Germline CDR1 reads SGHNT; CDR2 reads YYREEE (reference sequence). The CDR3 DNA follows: TGTGCCAGCAGCTTGGTTGGAATAGCGGGCGAGACCCAGTACTTC. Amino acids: CASSLVGIAGETQYF.

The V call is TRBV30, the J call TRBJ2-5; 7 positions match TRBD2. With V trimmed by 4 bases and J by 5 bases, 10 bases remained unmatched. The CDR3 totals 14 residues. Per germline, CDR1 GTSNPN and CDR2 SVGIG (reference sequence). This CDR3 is CAWKGTNHGETQYF. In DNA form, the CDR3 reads TGTGCCTGGAAAGGGACTAACCACGGCGAGACCCAGTACTTC. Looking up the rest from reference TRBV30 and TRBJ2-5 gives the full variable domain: SQTIHQWPATLVQPVGSPLSLECTVEGTSNPNLYWYRQAAGRGLQLLFYSVGIGQISSEVPQNLSASRPQDRQFILSSKKLLLSDSGFYLCAWKGTNHGETQYFGPGTRLLVL.